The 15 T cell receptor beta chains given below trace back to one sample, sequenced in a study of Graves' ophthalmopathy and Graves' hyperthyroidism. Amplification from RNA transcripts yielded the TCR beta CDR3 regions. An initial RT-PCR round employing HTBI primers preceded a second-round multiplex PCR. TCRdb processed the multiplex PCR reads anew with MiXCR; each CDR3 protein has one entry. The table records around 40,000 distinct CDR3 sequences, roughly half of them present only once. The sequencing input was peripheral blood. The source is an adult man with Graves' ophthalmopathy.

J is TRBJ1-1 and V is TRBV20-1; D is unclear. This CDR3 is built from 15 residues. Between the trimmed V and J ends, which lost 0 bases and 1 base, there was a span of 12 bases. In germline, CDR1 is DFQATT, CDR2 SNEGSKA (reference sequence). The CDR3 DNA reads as TGCAGTGCTAGAGATACGGGTTCGGGGAACACTGAAGCTTTCTTT. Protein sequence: CSARDTGSGNTEAFF.

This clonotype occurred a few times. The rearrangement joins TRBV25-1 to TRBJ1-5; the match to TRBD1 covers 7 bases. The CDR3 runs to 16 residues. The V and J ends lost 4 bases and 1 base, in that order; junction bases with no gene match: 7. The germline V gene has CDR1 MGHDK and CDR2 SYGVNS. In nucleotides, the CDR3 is TGTGCCAGCAGTGCCGTCGGGACAGTGAGCAATCAGCCCCAGCATTTT. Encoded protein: CASSAVGTVSNQPQHF.

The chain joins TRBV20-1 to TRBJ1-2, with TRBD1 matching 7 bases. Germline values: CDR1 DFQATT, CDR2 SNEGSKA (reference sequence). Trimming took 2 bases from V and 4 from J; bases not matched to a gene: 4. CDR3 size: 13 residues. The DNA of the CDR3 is TGCAGTGCTAGACAGGGGGACACCTATGGCTACACCTTC. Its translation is CSARQGDTYGYTF.

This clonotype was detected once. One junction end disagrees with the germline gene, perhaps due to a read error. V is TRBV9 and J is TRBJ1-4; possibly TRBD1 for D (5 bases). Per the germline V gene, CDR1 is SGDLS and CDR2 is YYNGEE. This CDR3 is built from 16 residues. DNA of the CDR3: TGTGCCAGCAGCGCCGAAGCGGGGGTTGGTAATGAAGAACTGCTTTTT. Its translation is CASSAEAGVGNEELLF.

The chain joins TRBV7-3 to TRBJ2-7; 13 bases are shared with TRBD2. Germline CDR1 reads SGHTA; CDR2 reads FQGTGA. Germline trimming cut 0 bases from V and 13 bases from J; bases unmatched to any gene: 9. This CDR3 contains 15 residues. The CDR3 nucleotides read TGTGCCAGCAGCTTAACGGACCGACTAGCGGGAGGCAGATACGTC. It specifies CASSLTDRLAGGRYV.

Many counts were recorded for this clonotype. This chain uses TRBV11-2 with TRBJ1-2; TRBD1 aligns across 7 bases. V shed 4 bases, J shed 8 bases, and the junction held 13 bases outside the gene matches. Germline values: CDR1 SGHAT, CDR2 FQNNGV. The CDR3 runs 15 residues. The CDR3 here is CASSSLRGGVGGYTF. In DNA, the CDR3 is TGTGCCAGCAGCTCCCTCAGGGGGGGAGTGGGAGGCTACACCTTC.

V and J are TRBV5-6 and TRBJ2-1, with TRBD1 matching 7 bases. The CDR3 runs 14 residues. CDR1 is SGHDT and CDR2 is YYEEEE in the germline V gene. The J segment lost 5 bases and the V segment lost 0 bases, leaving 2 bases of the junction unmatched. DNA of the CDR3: TGTGCCAGCAGCTTGGGGGACAGAGACAATGAGCAGTTCTTC. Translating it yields CASSLGDRDNEQFF. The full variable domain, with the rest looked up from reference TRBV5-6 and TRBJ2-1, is DAGVTQSPTHLIKTRGQQVTLRCSPKSGHDTVSWYQQALGQGPQFIFQYYEEEERQRGNFPDRFSGHQFPNYSSELNVNALLLGDSALYLCASSLGDRDNEQFFGPGTRLTVL.

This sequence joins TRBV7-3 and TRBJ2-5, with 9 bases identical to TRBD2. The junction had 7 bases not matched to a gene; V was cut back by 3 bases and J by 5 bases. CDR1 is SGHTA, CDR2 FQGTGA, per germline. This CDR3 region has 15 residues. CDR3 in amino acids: CASSLWREGRETQYF. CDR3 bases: TGTGCCAGCAGCTTGTGGCGGGAGGGCCGGGAGACCCAGTACTTC.

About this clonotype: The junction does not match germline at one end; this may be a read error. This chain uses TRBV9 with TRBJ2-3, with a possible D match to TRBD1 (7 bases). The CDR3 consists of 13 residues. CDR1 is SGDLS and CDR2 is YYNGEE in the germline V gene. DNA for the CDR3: TGTGCCGGCAGCCCAGGGGGGTGGGATAGGCAGTATTTT. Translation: CAGSPGGWDRQYF.

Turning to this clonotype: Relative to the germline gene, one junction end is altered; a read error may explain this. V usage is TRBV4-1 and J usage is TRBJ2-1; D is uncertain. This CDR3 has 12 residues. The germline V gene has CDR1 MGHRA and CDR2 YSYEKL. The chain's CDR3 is CASGQIYNGQFF. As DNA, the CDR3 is TGCGCCAGCGGCCAGATTTACAATGGGCAGTTCTTC.

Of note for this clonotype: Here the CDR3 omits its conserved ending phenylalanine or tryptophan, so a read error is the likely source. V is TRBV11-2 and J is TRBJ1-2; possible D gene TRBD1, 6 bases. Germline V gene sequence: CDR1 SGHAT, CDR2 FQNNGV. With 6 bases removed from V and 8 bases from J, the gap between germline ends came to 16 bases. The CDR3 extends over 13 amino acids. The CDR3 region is CASRSSGGGGYTL. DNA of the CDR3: TGTGCCAGCAGATCTAGCGGGGGCGGGGGCTACACCTTA.

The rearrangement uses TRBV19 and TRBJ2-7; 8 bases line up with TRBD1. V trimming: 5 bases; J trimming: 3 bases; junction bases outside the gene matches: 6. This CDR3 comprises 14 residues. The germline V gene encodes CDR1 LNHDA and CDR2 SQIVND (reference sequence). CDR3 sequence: CASSPQGDGYEQYF. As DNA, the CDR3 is TGTGCCAGTAGTCCACAGGGGGACGGCTACGAGCAGTACTTC.

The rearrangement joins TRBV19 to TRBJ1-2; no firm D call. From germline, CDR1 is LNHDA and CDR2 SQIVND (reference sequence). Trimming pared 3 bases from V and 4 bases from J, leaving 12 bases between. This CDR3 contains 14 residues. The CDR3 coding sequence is TGTGCCAGTAGTATTGGCAGAATCCTCTATGGCTACACCTTC. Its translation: CASSIGRILYGYTF.

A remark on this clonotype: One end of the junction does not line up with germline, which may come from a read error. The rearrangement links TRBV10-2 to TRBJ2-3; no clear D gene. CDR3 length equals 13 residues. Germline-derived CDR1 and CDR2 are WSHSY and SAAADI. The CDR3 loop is CASSESGQDAQCF. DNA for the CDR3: TGCGCCAGCAGTGAGTCCGGGCAAGATGCGCAGTGTTTT.

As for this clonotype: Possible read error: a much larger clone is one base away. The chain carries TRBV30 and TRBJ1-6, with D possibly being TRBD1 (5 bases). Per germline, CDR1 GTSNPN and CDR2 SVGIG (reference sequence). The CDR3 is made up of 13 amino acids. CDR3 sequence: CASGTENNSPPHF. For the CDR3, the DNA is TGTGCCTCCGGGACTGAGAATAATTCACCCCCCCACTTT. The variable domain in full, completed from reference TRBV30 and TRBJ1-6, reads SQTIHQWPATLVQPVGSPLSLECTVEGTSNPNLYWYRQAAGRGLQLLFYSVGIGQISSEVPQNLSASRPQDRQFILSSKKLLLSDSGFYLCASGTENNSPPHFGNGTRLTVT.